One sample yielded the 18 T cell receptor beta chains listed below, sequenced in a study of blood T cell repertoires in COVID-19. Profiled with immunoSEQ multiplex PCR; TCRdb holds only in-frame clones, not every one. The data show some 140,000 clones, 70% to 80% seen once. The material sequenced was peripheral blood. Receptors were obtained from a human donor in a cohort sampled during active COVID-19.

The V gene is TRBV5-6, the J gene TRBJ1-1; TRBD1 is a possible D gene (5 bases). CDR3 length equals 12 residues. Germline V gene data show CDR1 as SGHDT and CDR2 as YYEEEE. Trimming pared 3 bases from V and 8 bases from J, leaving 11 bases between. CDR3 region: CASSSVGPEAFF. CDR3 nucleotide sequence: TGTGCCAGCAGCTCCGTGGGGCCCGAAGCTTTCTTT.

This chain connects TRBV28 to TRBJ2-5, with 8 bases aligning to TRBD1. The germline V gene has CDR1 MDHEN and CDR2 SYDVKM. Trimming removed 5 bases from V and 4 bases from J; junction bases left unmatched: 9. The CDR3 covers 15 residues. The CDR3: CASSPQTGALETQYF. The CDR3 DNA sequence: TGTGCCAGCAGTCCCCAGACAGGGGCCCTAGAGACCCAGTACTTC.

V gene TRBV29-1 combines with J gene TRBJ2-3, with TRBD2 identical over 12 bases. The germline CDR1 and CDR2 sequences are SQVTM and ANQGSEA. This CDR3 is built from 14 residues. The V segment lost 6 bases and the J segment 4 bases; nucleotides outside the gene matches: 5. The CDR3 region is CSVLTSGGSDTQYF. The CDR3 DNA reads as TGCAGCGTCCTGACTAGCGGGGGATCAGATACGCAGTATTTT.

Only one count was recorded for this clone. The rearrangement links TRBV7-8 to TRBJ2-7, with 8 bases matching TRBD1. The ends lost 5 bases at V and 0 bases at J; junction bases unmatched: 3. This CDR3 has 14 residues. CDR1 is SGHVS and CDR2 is FQNEAQ in the germline V gene. CDR3 sequence reads: CASSRQGSSYEQYF. The CDR3 DNA follows: TGTGCCAGCAGCCGACAGGGGAGCTCCTACGAGCAGTACTTC. Using reference TRBV7-8 and TRBJ2-7 for the parts outside the CDR3, the full variable domain is GAGVSQSPRYKVAKRGQDVALRCDPISGHVSLFWYQQALGQGPEFLTYFQNEAQLDKSGLPSDRFFAERPEGSVSTLKIQRTQQEDSAVYLCASSRQGSSYEQYFGPGTRLTVT.

This rearrangement joins TRBV7-3 to TRBJ2-1, with a weak D call TRBD1 (7 bases). The CDR3 is 12 residues long. Germline CDR1 SGHTA, CDR2 FQGTGA. Trimming cost V 5 bases and J 7 bases, with 9 bases left between them. The CDR3 coding sequence is TGTGCCAGCAGCCCAGGGGGGAATGAGCAGTTCTTC. Its translation is CASSPGGNEQFF.

This clone has just one count. The DNA of the CDR3 is TGCAGCGTTGATTTGGAGACAGGCTATCAGCCCCAGCATTTT. Protein product: CSVDLETGYQPQHF. This sequence joins TRBV29-1 and TRBJ1-5; TRBD1 is a possible D gene (6 bases). Between the trimmed V and J ends, which lost 3 bases and 5 bases, there was a span of 14 bases. The CDR3 totals 14 residues. In germline, CDR1 is SQVTM, CDR2 ANQGSEA.

The chain is built from TRBV5-1 and TRBJ2-7; 8 bases are a match to TRBD2. Germline CDR1 is SGHRS and CDR2 is YFSETQ. Trimming took 5 bases from V and 2 from J; bases not matched to a gene: 6. The CDR3 totals 14 residues. In DNA, the CDR3 is TGCGCCAGCAGTAATAGCGGGGCAACCTACGAGCAGTACTTC. Amino acid sequence: CASSNSGATYEQYF. Using reference TRBV5-1 and TRBJ2-7 for the parts outside the CDR3, the full variable domain is KAGVTQTPRYLIKTRGQQVTLSCSPISGHRSVSWYQQTPGQGLQFLFEYFSETQRNKGNFPGRFSGRQFSNSRSEMNVSTLELGDSALYLCASSNSGATYEQYFGPGTRLTVT.

This chain connects TRBV3-1 (or the pseudogene TRBV3-2) to TRBJ2-5; 9 bases fit TRBD2. Per germline, CDR1 LGHDT and CDR2 YNNKEL (reference sequence). CDR3 size: 17 residues. With V trimmed by 6 bases and J by 5 bases, 16 bases remained unmatched. The CDR3 loop is CASRHLGGGASGETQYF. The CDR3 nucleotides are TGTGCCAGCAGACACCTAGGCGGGGGGGCCTCGGGGGAGACCCAGTACTTC.

The rearrangement joins TRBV7-8 to TRBJ2-7; no clear D. The CDR3 is 12 amino acids. The ends were cut back, 3 bases at V and 4 bases at J, with 7 bases in the middle. CDR1 SGHVS and CDR2 FQNEAQ come from the germline V gene. Here the CDR3 DNA reads TGTGCCAGCAGCTTTAACAATTACGAGCAGTACTTC. Protein product: CASSFNNYEQYF.

The chain combines TRBV5-1 with TRBJ2-3; 8 bases map to TRBD1. Per germline, CDR1 SGHRS and CDR2 YFSETQ. The J segment lost 2 bases and the V segment lost 2 bases, leaving 7 bases of the junction unmatched. The CDR3 is 16 amino acids. The CDR3 DNA reads as TGCGCCAGCAGCTTAGGTCCGGGACAGGTCACAGATACGCAGTATTTT. It translates to CASSLGPGQVTDTQYF.

This rearrangement joins TRBV6-5 to TRBJ1-1; TRBD1 agrees at 10 bases. Germline-derived CDR1 and CDR2 are MNHEY and SVGAGI. Losses at the gene ends were 0 bases for V and 7 bases for J; bases not matched to a gene: 8. The CDR3 is 16 amino acids. CDR3 DNA: TGTGCCAGCAGTTACTCGTTAGTGGGGACAGGGGATGAAGCTTTCTTT. Protein product: CASSYSLVGTGDEAFF.

This clone was picked up one time. The chain uses TRBV25-1 and TRBJ2-1; tentatively, D is TRBD1 (7 bases). Trimming shortened V by 2 bases and J by 3 bases, and 11 bases separated the two germline ends. CDR3 length: 15 residues. Germline V CDR1 and CDR2: MGHDK, SYGVNS. CDR3 DNA sequence: TGTGCCAGCAGTGAAACCCAGGGGGGCTACAATGAGCAGTTCTTC. Its protein is CASSETQGGYNEQFF.

This clone was seen a few times. The chain is built from TRBV7-9 and TRBJ1-2; D perhaps matches TRBD1 (5 bases). V was clipped by 5 bases and J by 3 bases, with 13 bases between them. Per germline, CDR1 SEHNR and CDR2 FQNEAQ (reference sequence). The CDR3 sequence is 14 residues long. CDR3 in amino acids: CASSPDGGDYGYTF. In nucleotides, the CDR3 is TGTGCCAGCAGCCCCGACGGGGGGGACTATGGCTACACCTTC.

The chain employs TRBV18 and TRBJ2-3; a weak D match, TRBD1 (6 bases). This CDR3 is 15 amino acids long. CDR1 is KGHSH, CDR2 LQKENI, per germline. V was clipped by 1 base and J by 4 bases, with 12 bases between them. The CDR3 protein is CASSPRQGPPDTQYF. The CDR3 DNA follows: TGTGCCAGCTCACCACGGCAGGGGCCCCCAGATACGCAGTATTTT.

For the CDR3, the DNA is TGTGCCAGCAGTTACTCAGCGGGCCCGTACAATGAGCAGTTCTTC. Its protein is CASSYSAGPYNEQFF. The chain carries TRBV6-6 and TRBJ2-1; a weak D match, TRBD2 (6 bases). The CDR3 runs to 15 residues. Between the trimmed V and J ends, which lost 0 bases and 4 bases, there was a span of 10 bases. Germline V gene data show CDR1 as MNHNY and CDR2 as SVGAGI (reference sequence).

The chain links TRBV27 to TRBJ2-5; TRBD1 aligns across 9 bases. Germline V gene data show CDR1 as MNHEY and CDR2 as SMNVEV (reference sequence). The CDR3 extends over 13 amino acids. Trimming cost V 6 bases and J 7 bases; bases outside gene matches: 6. CDR3 DNA: TGTGCCAGCAGAGGGACAGGGTGGGGGACCCAGTACTTC. Translation gives CASRGTGWGTQYF.

The chain combines TRBV5-8 with TRBJ2-5, with 8 bases fitting TRBD1. J lost 2 bases, V lost 3 bases, and 6 bases had no gene match. The V gene's germline CDR1 is SGHTS and CDR2 YDEGEE. This CDR3 is 15 amino acids long. CDR3 in amino acids: CASSSGQGPQETQYF. CDR3 bases: TGTGCCAGCAGCTCCGGACAGGGACCTCAAGAGACCCAGTACTTC.

This clone was seen only a few times. CDR3 in DNA: TGCGCCAGCAGTGAGTGGCCGGGTTACGAGCAGTACTTC. This sequence encodes CASSEWPGYEQYF. The J gene is TRBJ2-7, the V gene TRBV10-1, with D hard to call. V was trimmed by 1 base and J by 4 bases, leaving 8 bases between them. Per the germline V gene, CDR1 is WNHNN and CDR2 is SYGVQD (reference sequence). The CDR3 has 13 residues.